The source of this T cell receptor beta chain is a study of T cell responses to AZD1222 COVID-19 vaccine. Study-wide context: Pooling was applied to second doses at about 4 or about 12 weeks.

Profiled with immunoSEQ multiplex PCR; TCRdb holds only in-frame clones, not every one. The sample contains 100,000 to 120,000 clones, roughly 80% of which appear only once. Trimming pared 4 bases from V and 0 bases from J, leaving 12 bases between. Germline CDR1 SGHDN, CDR2 FVKESK. The CDR3 spans 15 residues. This clone was detected once. Its antigen remains unknown. Study-wide findings and caveats: In all cases, repertoires were sampled only after the peak T cell response. Possibly, clonal diversity was underestimated; donors were largely white British and included more females.

Sequences were derived from peripheral blood, sampled on day 0 of AZD1222 vaccination. The clonotype originates from an adult in good health. The chain combines TRBV14 with TRBJ1-1, with D possibly matching TRBD1 (6 bases). CDR3 coding DNA: TGTGCCAGCAGCCCCCTGACAGGATTGAACACTGAAGCTTTCTTT. Amino acid sequence: CASSPLTGLNTEAFF.